The 21 T cell receptor beta chains reported below all come from one sample, sequenced in a study of radiotherapy plus CTLA-4 blockade in lung cancer. The protocol was immunoSEQ multiplex PCR, while the TCRdb copy is restricted to in-frame clones and leaves out a portion. This table holds about 67,000 clones, approximately 76% found once. The sequencing here drew on peripheral blood, taken from a patient treated with radiotherapy plus ipilimumab. All receptors derive from a human donor with non-small cell lung cancer whose response to radiotherapy plus ipilimumab could not be evaluated. Some clones in this sample may be carry-over from other donors' samples.

The chain uses TRBV4-3 and TRBJ2-3; TRBD2 aligns across 9 bases. V lost 0 bases to trimming and J lost 1 base; unmatched junction nucleotides: 11. The germline gives CDR1 LGHNA, CDR2 YSLEER. The CDR3 covers 19 residues. CDR3 sequence: CASSQDGAGGNKGTDTQYF. For the CDR3, the DNA is TGCGCCAGCAGCCAAGACGGGGCGGGGGGGAACAAGGGCACAGATACGCAGTATTTT.

The chain carries TRBV5-1 and TRBJ2-3; TRBD2 agrees at 8 bases. The CDR3 runs to 15 residues. Germline assignment: CDR1 SGHRS and CDR2 YFSETQ. V lost 2 bases and J lost 4; bases outside the gene matches: 6. This CDR3 is CASSFAGGPADTQYF. CDR3 DNA sequence: TGCGCCAGCAGCTTCGCGGGGGGCCCCGCAGATACGCAGTATTTT.

This clone has at least ten counts. The rearrangement links TRBV5-1 to TRBJ1-2; no reliable D call. Germline V gene data show CDR1 as SGHRS and CDR2 as YFSETQ. Trimming cost V 2 bases and J 2 bases, with 7 bases left between them. The CDR3 totals 13 residues. Written as DNA, the CDR3 is TGCGCCAGCAGCTTAGCCACCAACTATGGCTACACCTTC. It codes for CASSLATNYGYTF.

The V gene is TRBV2, the J gene TRBJ1-1; 7 bases are a match to TRBD1. The length of the CDR3 is 13 residues. J lost 4 bases, V lost 1 base, and 0 bases had no gene match. The germline CDR1 and CDR2 sequences are SNHLY and FYNNEI. The CDR3 bases are TGTGCCAGCAGTGAAGACAGGGGCACTGAAGCTTTCTTT. Protein product: CASSEDRGTEAFF. The whole variable domain, remainder taken from reference TRBV2 and TRBJ1-1, is EPEVTQTPSHQVTQMGQEVILRCVPISNHLYFYWYRQILGQKVEFLVSFYNNEISEKSEIFDDQFSVERPDGSNFTLKIRSTKLEDSAMYFCASSEDRGTEAFFGQGTRLTVV.

The chain is built from TRBV6-5 and TRBJ1-1; 8 bases align to TRBD1. Germline V gene data show CDR1 as MNHEY and CDR2 as SVGAGI. The CDR3 length is 14 residues. V dropped 7 bases and J dropped 1; count of bases not matched to a gene: 5. CDR3 sequence (DNA): TGTGCCAGCACCCCCGGACAGGGGAACACTGAAGCTTTCTTT. This encodes CASTPGQGNTEAFF.

The rearrangement joins TRBV14 to TRBJ1-2; 7 nucleotides agree with TRBD1. The V gene's germline CDR1 is SGHDN and CDR2 FVKESK. V shed 3 bases, J shed 4 bases, and the junction held 5 bases outside the gene matches. The CDR3 is 14 amino acids. The CDR3 DNA reads TGTGCCAGCAGCCAGACAGGGTTCTTCTATGGCTACACCTTC. As protein: CASSQTGFFYGYTF.

This rearrangement joins TRBV5-1 to TRBJ2-3, with TRBD2 as a possible D gene (5 bases). The V end lost 0 bases, the J end lost 4 bases, and 15 bases lay between the germline ends. The germline gives CDR1 SGHRS, CDR2 YFSETQ. The CDR3 length is 16 residues. CDR3 nucleotides: TGCGCCAGCAGCTTGGCCCATAATAGCGAACCAGATACGCAGTATTTT. Protein product: CASSLAHNSEPDTQYF.

This clone was counted only a few times. The chain recombines TRBV6-5 with TRBJ2-2; D gene uncertain. This CDR3 region has 13 residues. V dropped 2 bases and J dropped 7 bases, with 8 bases sitting between them. CDR1 is MNHEY and CDR2 is SVGAGI in the germline V gene. CDR3 in amino acids: CASSYGSIGELFF. Here the CDR3 DNA reads TGTGCCAGCAGTTACGGCAGTATCGGGGAGCTGTTTTTT.

This clone came up a few times. The V call is TRBV4-3, the J call TRBJ2-5; 7 bases match TRBD2. CDR1 is LGHNA, CDR2 YSLEER, per germline. V lost 1 base to trimming and J lost 2 bases; unmatched junction nucleotides: 16. The CDR3 is 19 residues long. The chain's CDR3 is CASSQGRPGPSGTQETQYF. CDR3 nucleotide sequence: TGCGCCAGCAGCCAAGGTCGTCCCGGGCCTAGCGGAACTCAAGAGACCCAGTACTTC.

The gene calls are TRBV19 and TRBJ1-2; D is unclear. CDR3 length equals 13 residues. V lost 7 bases and J 7 bases, leaving 16 bases between the germline ends. The germline V gene has CDR1 LNHDA and CDR2 SQIVND (reference sequence). Here the CDR3 DNA reads TGTGCCAGTACCCCGAGGTCCCGGGGTGGCTACACCTTC. It specifies CASTPRSRGGYTF.

The rearrangement joins TRBV5-6 to TRBJ2-1, with no clear D. CDR3 length: 11 residues. The V end lost 0 bases, the J end lost 8 bases, and 3 bases lay between the germline ends. Germline V lookup: CDR1 SGHDT, CDR2 YYEEEE. The CDR3 DNA sequence: TGTGCCAGCAGCTTGGCGGATGAGCAGTTCTTC. Protein: CASSLADEQFF.

The chain is built from TRBV6-6 and TRBJ1-5; the match to TRBD1 covers 7 bases. V gave up 7 bases and J gave up 6 bases; unmatched junction bases: 6. The CDR3 covers 13 residues. Germline V gene sequence: CDR1 MNHNY, CDR2 SVGAGI (reference sequence). The CDR3 sequence: CASTDRVTQPQHF. As DNA, the CDR3 is TGTGCCAGCACCGACAGGGTAACTCAGCCCCAGCATTTT.

This clone was counted only a few times. V gene TRBV4-3 combines with J gene TRBJ2-7; D unclear. Germline CDR1 reads LGHNA; CDR2 reads YSLEER. Trimming removed 0 bases at V and 0 bases at J, with 15 bases between. The CDR3 runs to 17 residues. The CDR3 region is CASSQDPPLFSSYEQYF. Written as DNA, the CDR3 is TGCGCCAGCAGCCAAGACCCGCCCCTCTTCAGCTCCTACGAGCAGTACTTC.

The gene calls are TRBV7-2 and TRBJ2-5, with 7 bases fitting TRBD2. The CDR3 contains 17 residues. The J segment lost 4 bases and the V segment lost 0 bases, leaving 11 bases of the junction unmatched. Germline CDR1 is SGHTA and CDR2 is FQGNSA. This CDR3 is CASSLARPSGSPETQYF. The CDR3 bases are TGTGCCAGCAGCTTAGCGCGGCCTAGCGGCTCCCCAGAGACCCAGTACTTC.

Only one count was recorded for this clone. The chain uses TRBV9 and TRBJ1-5, with D perhaps TRBD1 (6 bases). Trimming removed 7 bases at V and 1 base at J, with 9 bases between. CDR1 and CDR2 from the germline V gene are SGDLS and YYNGEE. This CDR3 spans 13 amino acids. The CDR3 DNA follows: TGTGCCAGCGGCGACAGGAGCAATCAGCCCCAGCATTTT. This encodes CASGDRSNQPQHF. The variable domain in full, completed from reference TRBV9 and TRBJ1-5, reads DSGVTQTPKHLITATGQRVTLRCSPRSGDLSVYWYQQSLDQGLQFLIQYYNGEERAKGNILERFSAQQFPDLHSELNLSSLELGDSALYFCASGDRSNQPQHFGDGTRLSIL.

The chain recombines TRBV4-1 with TRBJ1-3; 7 nucleotides line up with TRBD1. CDR3 length: 14 residues. The germline V gene encodes CDR1 MGHRA and CDR2 YSYEKL. Trimming at V came to 6 bases and at J to 7 bases, leaving 9 bases not matched to a gene. This CDR3 reads CASRDNRGPNTIYF. The CDR3, as DNA: TGCGCCAGCAGAGACAACAGGGGACCTAACACCATATATTTT.

The rearrangement uses TRBV6-5 and TRBJ1-2, with TRBD1 matching over 9 bases. Germline CDR1 MNHEY, CDR2 SVGAGI. There are 14 residues in the CDR3. V shed 5 bases and J 7 bases; nucleotides not matched to a gene: 8. This chain's CDR3 is CASSRDRERGGYTF. The CDR3 bases are TGTGCCAGCAGTAGGGACAGGGAGAGGGGTGGCTACACCTTC.

The chain uses TRBV6-1 and TRBJ2-2, with 11 bases aligning to TRBD2. Unmatched junction bases numbered 3, after V lost 4 bases and J lost 2 bases. The CDR3 runs to 16 residues. CDR1 is MNHNS, CDR2 SASEGT, per germline. The chain's CDR3 is CASSVLAGGNTGELFF. The CDR3 DNA sequence: TGTGCCAGCAGTGTTCTAGCGGGGGGCAACACCGGGGAGCTGTTTTTT.

This rearrangement joins TRBV6-5 to TRBJ1-3, with D possibly TRBD1 on 5 matching bases. The germline gives CDR1 MNHEY, CDR2 SVGAGI. The CDR3 has 14 residues. The V end lost 8 bases, the J end lost 6 bases, and 17 bases lay between the germline ends. DNA for the CDR3: TGTGCCAGCCTAGGGGCCCCACCTCAAAACACCATATATTTT. As protein: CASLGAPPQNTIYF.

V usage is TRBV11-2 and J usage is TRBJ2-7; weak D call: TRBD2 (6 bases). This CDR3 contains 15 residues. CDR1 is SGHAT and CDR2 is FQNNGV in the germline V gene. The ends were cut back, 5 bases at V and 2 bases at J, with 16 bases in the middle. The CDR3 protein is CASSPGTGSPYEQYF. The CDR3 bases are TGTGCCAGCAGCCCGGGGACTGGGTCGCCCTACGAGCAGTACTTC.

This clone was observed a few times. This sequence joins TRBV5-1 and TRBJ2-5, with no clear D. With 0 bases removed from V and 1 base from J, the gap between germline ends came to 7 bases. The CDR3 has 14 residues. Looked up from germline, CDR1 is SGHRS and CDR2 is YFSETQ. The CDR3 nucleotides read TGCGCCAGCAGCTTGGCACAGCCCCAAGAGACCCAGTACTTC. As protein: CASSLAQPQETQYF.